Listed here are 26 T cell receptor beta chains from one sample, sequenced in a study of T-cell memory formation after mild COVID-19. TCRdb called the 5' RACE reads again in MiXCR, with one record for every CDR3 protein. The table records 550,000 to 650,000 distinct CDR3 sequences, 15% to 20% of them present only once. The sample was PBMCs or a T cell subset sorted from them (not recorded which). The receptor source for this set is an adult woman who had mild COVID-19 (a few samples of this study predate the infection). Cell type and time point are not known.

The sample holds a few counts of this clonotype. The chain has TRBV6-5 and TRBJ2-1; 14 bases are a match to TRBD2. The CDR3 sequence is 15 residues long. The ends lost 5 bases at V and 8 bases at J; junction bases unmatched: 5. Germline values: CDR1 MNHEY, CDR2 SVGAGI. CDR3 DNA sequence: TGTGCCAGCAGTGGGACTAGCGGGGGAGGAGATGAGCAGTTCTTC. As protein: CASSGTSGGGDEQFF.

This clonotype was seen only a few times. This sequence joins TRBV7-6 and TRBJ1-1, with a possible D match to TRBD1 (6 bases). Trimming shortened V by 6 bases and J by 5 bases, and 16 bases separated the two germline ends. The CDR3 has 14 amino acids. Germline loops: CDR1 SGHVS, CDR2 FNYEAQ. CDR3 loop: CASSPRGGWTEAFF. The CDR3 DNA is TGTGCCAGCAGTCCAAGGGGGGGATGGACTGAAGCTTTCTTT.

This chain links TRBV20-1 with TRBJ2-1, with 9 nucleotides matching TRBD2. This CDR3 has 15 amino acids. Germline V gives CDR1 DFQATT, CDR2 SNEGSKA (reference sequence). The V and J ends lost 1 base and 8 bases, in that order; junction bases with no gene match: 9. The CDR3 here is CSARGSSGSIDEQFF. In nucleotides, the CDR3 is TGCAGTGCTAGAGGAAGTAGCGGGAGTATCGATGAGCAGTTCTTC.

This clonotype was observed a handful of times. This chain uses TRBV3-1 with TRBJ2-2; 11 nucleotides agree with TRBD2. Germline CDR1 and CDR2: LGHDT and YNNKEL (reference sequence). Trimming at V came to 6 bases and at J to 4 bases, leaving 4 bases not matched to a gene. The CDR3 sequence is 15 residues long. The CDR3 protein is CASRTGLAGTGELFF. The CDR3 DNA reads TGTGCCAGCAGAACCGGACTAGCGGGCACCGGGGAGCTGTTTTTT.

The chain joins TRBV10-3 to TRBJ1-1; D is undetermined. Germline CDR1 is ENHRY and CDR2 is SYGVKD. This CDR3 contains 13 residues. V lost 3 bases and J 1 base, leaving 6 bases between the germline ends. CDR3 sequence (DNA): TGTGCCATCAGTGATGGCCGGAACACTGAAGCTTTCTTT. This codes for CAISDGRNTEAFF.

This clonotype was picked up a small number of times. V usage is TRBV6-1 and J usage is TRBJ2-1; 9 bases align to TRBD2. This CDR3 has 19 residues. The V segment lost 4 bases and the J segment 6 bases; nucleotides outside the gene matches: 19. Per germline, CDR1 MNHNS and CDR2 SASEGT. For the CDR3, the DNA is TGTGCCAGCAGTGGGGCGGGGGGTATGTCGGCGGGAGGGTTCAATGAGCAGTTCTTC. Translation gives CASSGAGGMSAGGFNEQFF.

This clonotype appeared many times. The chain uses TRBV7-2 and TRBJ2-3; D uncertain. Germline values: CDR1 SGHTA, CDR2 FQGNSA. The CDR3 has 12 residues. The germline V and J ends were trimmed by 5 bases and 5 bases, with 8 bases remaining between them. The CDR3 bases are TGTGCCAGCAGCCGGCGAGTAGATACGCAGTATTTT. This sequence encodes CASSRRVDTQYF.

Many counts were recorded for this clonotype. The chain is built from TRBV7-9 and TRBJ1-2, with TRBD1 as a possible D gene (6 bases). Trimming stripped 0 bases from V and 8 bases from J, with 10 bases between. The length of the CDR3 is 13 residues. Germline V CDR1 and CDR2: SEHNR, FQNEAQ (reference sequence). This chain's CDR3 is CASSLATGYGYTF. CDR3 in DNA: TGTGCCAGCAGCTTAGCTACAGGGTACGGCTACACCTTC.

The sample holds a few counts of this clonotype. The chain carries TRBV4-1 and TRBJ1-6, with D hard to call. V dropped 4 bases and J dropped 10 bases, with 20 bases sitting between them. The CDR3 runs 16 residues. Germline V CDR1 and CDR2: MGHRA, YSYEKL. CDR3 amino acids: CASSLVVSAVGSPLHF. The CDR3 region has the DNA TGCGCCAGCAGCCTTGTGGTGTCGGCGGTGGGCTCACCCCTCCACTTT.

The table lists this clonotype with a few counts. The chain's CDR3 is CSVAYSGGNIQYF. For the CDR3, the DNA is TGCAGCGTTGCCTACAGTGGCGGAAACATTCAGTACTTC. The chain joins TRBV29-1 to TRBJ2-4; D is unclear. This CDR3 has 13 residues. Between the trimmed V and J ends, which lost 4 bases and 6 bases, there was a span of 13 bases. Germline CDR1 and CDR2: SQVTM and ANQGSEA.

This clonotype was seen more than once but under ten times. The genes are TRBV7-3 and TRBJ1-1; D is ambiguous. The ends were cut back, 1 base at V and 1 base at J, with 7 bases in the middle. Germline values: CDR1 SGHTA, CDR2 FQGTGA. The CDR3 runs to 14 residues. CDR3 protein: CASSLNGANTEAFF. The CDR3, as DNA: TGTGCCAGCAGCTTAAATGGAGCGAACACTGAAGCTTTCTTT.

CDR3 in DNA: TGTGCCAGCAGCGTTCTTGCGGGGGCCACCTACAATGAGCAGTTCTTC. It specifies CASSVLAGATYNEQFF. The chain combines TRBV9 with TRBJ2-1; the D gene is possibly TRBD2 (7 bases). The V gene lost 2 bases and the J gene lost 2 bases, with 14 bases spanning the gap. CDR3 length: 16 amino acids. Germline-derived CDR1 and CDR2 are SGDLS and YYNGEE.

This sequence joins TRBV20-1 and TRBJ2-1, with TRBD2 as a possible D gene (7 bases). Germline CDR1 and CDR2: DFQATT and SNEGSKA (reference sequence). CDR3 length equals 12 residues. The CDR3 sequence: CSQWGGDYEQFF. CDR3 coding DNA: TGCAGCCAATGGGGGGGCGATTATGAGCAGTTCTTC.

This clonotype has ten or more counts. The chain carries TRBV9 and TRBJ2-1; the D is unclear. Trimming removed 4 bases from V and 8 bases from J, with 10 bases in between. Germline CDR1 SGDLS, CDR2 YYNGEE. The CDR3 covers 12 residues. CDR3 DNA sequence: TGTGCCAGCAGCCCCGGATTGGATGAGCAGTTCTTC. Translation gives CASSPGLDEQFF. Variable domain in full (rest from reference TRBV9 and TRBJ2-1): DSGVTQTPKHLITATGQRVTLRCSPRSGDLSVYWYQQSLDQGLQFLIQYYNGEERAKGNILERFSAQQFPDLHSELNLSSLELGDSALYFCASSPGLDEQFFGPGTRLTVL.

This clonotype was seen a handful of times. The rearrangement links TRBV4-2 to TRBJ2-1; maybe TRBD2 (5 bases). Germline CDR1 is LGHNA and CDR2 is YNFKEQ. Trimming removed 0 bases from V and 5 bases from J, with 14 bases in between. The CDR3 covers 16 residues. The CDR3 loop is CASSQEGWEPDNEQFF. In DNA form, the CDR3 reads TGTGCCAGCAGCCAAGAAGGGTGGGAGCCGGACAATGAGCAGTTCTTC.

This chain links TRBV5-1 with TRBJ2-1; 7 nucleotides align to TRBD1. CDR3 length equals 15 residues. With V trimmed by 2 bases and J by 4 bases, 6 bases remained unmatched. Germline V gene lookup returns CDR1 SGHRS and CDR2 YFSETQ. The CDR3 bases are TGCGCCAGCAGCTTTAAACAGGGGTCATACAATGAGCAGTTCTTC. It translates to CASSFKQGSYNEQFF.

The chain combines TRBV5-1 with TRBJ1-1; D is uncertain. The V and J ends lost 2 bases and 0 bases respectively, with 20 bases between them. The CDR3 contains 18 residues. Germline assignment: CDR1 SGHRS and CDR2 YFSETQ. CDR3 protein: CASSLTPFGETLNTEAFF. Written as DNA, the CDR3 is TGCGCCAGCAGCTTAACCCCATTCGGGGAGACTCTGAACACTGAAGCTTTCTTT.

A few counts support this clonotype. This sequence joins TRBV27 and TRBJ2-3; D might be TRBD2 (6 bases). Deletions cut 4 bases from V and 2 bases from J, with 13 bases between. The germline V gene has CDR1 MNHEY and CDR2 SMNVEV (reference sequence). CDR3 length equals 15 residues. The CDR3 sequence is CASSYGGMSTDTQYF. In DNA form, the CDR3 reads TGTGCCAGCAGTTATGGCGGGATGTCCACAGATACGCAGTATTTT.

This clonotype was seen ten or more times. The chain uses TRBV29-1 and TRBJ2-7; 10 nucleotides match TRBD1. V lost 7 bases and J lost 0; bases outside the gene matches: 3. The CDR3 consists of 13 residues. Germline CDR1 SQVTM, CDR2 ANQGSEA. CDR3 coding DNA: TGCAGCGCGAGACAGGGGGCCTCCTACGAGCAGTACTTC. This translates into CSARQGASYEQYF.

This clonotype was recorded a few times. This chain joins TRBV9 and TRBJ2-3, with 14 positions matching TRBD2. The germline CDR1 and CDR2 sequences are SGDLS and YYNGEE. V gave up 4 bases and J gave up 0 bases; unmatched junction bases: 4. The CDR3 extends over 17 amino acids. The CDR3 coding sequence is TGTGCCAGCAGCACGGGACTAGCGGGAGTAAGCACAGATACGCAGTATTTT. Protein sequence: CASSTGLAGVSTDTQYF.

The chain links TRBV20-1 to TRBJ2-2, with 8 nucleotides matching TRBD2. V gave up 2 bases and J gave up 1 base; unmatched junction bases: 3. There are 15 residues in the CDR3. The germline V gene has CDR1 DFQATT and CDR2 SNEGSKA (reference sequence). The CDR3 sequence: CSARLRGGNTGELFF. CDR3 DNA: TGCAGTGCTAGACTTCGGGGGGGGAACACCGGGGAGCTGTTTTTT.

This clonotype has at least ten counts. This chain links TRBV20-1 with TRBJ2-7; 7 bases map to TRBD1. The CDR3 runs 12 residues. V lost 1 base and J lost 3; bases outside the gene matches: 0. The germline V gene has CDR1 DFQATT and CDR2 SNEGSKA (reference sequence). CDR3 sequence reads: CSARAGGYEQYF. The CDR3 coding sequence is TGCAGTGCTAGAGCAGGGGGCTACGAGCAGTACTTC.

V is TRBV11-2 and J is TRBJ2-5; 7 bases are a match to TRBD2. J was trimmed by 7 bases and V by 2 bases; bases with no gene match: 7. The CDR3 has 14 residues. CDR1 is SGHAT, CDR2 FQNNGV, per germline. The CDR3 sequence: CASSLSSGYGTQYF. The CDR3, as DNA: TGTGCCAGCAGCTTAAGTAGCGGGTACGGGACCCAGTACTTC.

The chain joins TRBV12-3 or TRBV12-4 to TRBJ2-7; D gene ambiguous. CDR3 length: 13 residues. Trimming left V 6 bases short and J 3 bases short, with 12 bases between. CDR3 nucleotides: TGTGCCAGCAGCCTGGTGCCTAACTACGAGCAGTACTTC. It encodes CASSLVPNYEQYF.

This clonotype was counted many times. This rearrangement joins TRBV9 to TRBJ2-5; no clear D. This CDR3 region has 15 residues. The V end lost 0 bases, the J end lost 0 bases, and 9 bases lay between the germline ends. Germline values: CDR1 SGDLS, CDR2 YYNGEE. For the CDR3, the DNA is TGTGCCAGCAGCGTAGGGACCATGTACCAAGAGACCCAGTACTTC. Protein product: CASSVGTMYQETQYF.

V usage is TRBV20-1 and J usage is TRBJ2-1; D remains ambiguous. Between the trimmed V and J ends, which lost 2 bases and 7 bases, there was a span of 9 bases. CDR3 size: 12 residues. From germline, CDR1 is DFQATT and CDR2 SNEGSKA (reference sequence). CDR3 DNA sequence: TGCAGTGCTAGACCTGATAAAAATGAGCAGTTCTTC. It yields the protein CSARPDKNEQFF.